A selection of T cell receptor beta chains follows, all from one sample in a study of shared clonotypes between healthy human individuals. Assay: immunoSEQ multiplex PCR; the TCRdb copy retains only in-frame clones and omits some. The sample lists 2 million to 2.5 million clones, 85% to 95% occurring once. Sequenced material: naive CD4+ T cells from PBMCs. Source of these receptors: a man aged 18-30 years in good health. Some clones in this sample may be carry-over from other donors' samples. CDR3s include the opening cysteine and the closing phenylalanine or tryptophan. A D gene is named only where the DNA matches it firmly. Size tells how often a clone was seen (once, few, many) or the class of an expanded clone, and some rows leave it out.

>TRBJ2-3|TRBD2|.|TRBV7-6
TGTGCCAGCAGCAATCTAGCGGGAGGGTCCACAGATACGCAGTATTTT
CASSNLAGGSTDTQYF
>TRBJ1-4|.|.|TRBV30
TGTGCCTGGAGCGTGGGGGACCGGGAAAAACTGTTTTTT
CAWSVGDREKLFF
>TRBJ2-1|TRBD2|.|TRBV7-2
TGTGCCAGCAGCCCTAGCGGGACAAACTCCTACAATGAGCAGTTCTTC
CASSPSGTNSYNEQFF
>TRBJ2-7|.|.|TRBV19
TGTGCCAGTAGTATCAAGAGGGGCTCCTACGAGCAGTACTTC
CASSIKRGSYEQYF
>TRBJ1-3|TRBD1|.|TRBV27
TGTGCCAGCAGTTCGACAGGGGGGCGAAACACCATATATTTT
CASSSTGGRNTIYF
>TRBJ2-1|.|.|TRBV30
TGTGCCTGGAGTGGTAGCGGCCCCCTCTACAATGAGCAGTTCTTC
CAWSGSGPLYNEQFF
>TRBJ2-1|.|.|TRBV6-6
TGTGCCAGCAGTTCCCCCTATGAGCAGTTCTTC
CASSSPYEQFF
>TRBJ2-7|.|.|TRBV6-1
TGTGCCAGCAGGGCAACACACAACTTAAACCTCGAGCAGTACTTC
CASRATHNLNLEQYF
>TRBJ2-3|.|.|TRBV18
TGTGCCAGCTCCCCACAGGTGGACGGCAGACAGGATACGCAGTATTTT
CASSPQVDGRQDTQYF
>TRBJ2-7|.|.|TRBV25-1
TGTGCCAGCAGTGAATTAGAGGGCTTGCGGGAGCAGTACTTC
CASSELEGLREQYF
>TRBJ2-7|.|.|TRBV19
TGTGCCAGTAGGGGACTCCTATCCTACGAGCAGTACTTC
CASRGLLSYEQYF
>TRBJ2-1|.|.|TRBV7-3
TGTGCCAGCAGCCTCGGGGAATACAATGAGCAGTTCTTC
CASSLGEYNEQFF
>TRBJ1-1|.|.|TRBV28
TGTGCCAGCAGGAACCGGGCCTCTCTTCTGAACACTGAAGCTTTCTTT
CASRNRASLLNTEAFF
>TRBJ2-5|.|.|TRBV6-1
TGTGCCAGCAGGATCGGGACAACCGTCGAGACCCAGTACTTC
CASRIGTTVETQYF
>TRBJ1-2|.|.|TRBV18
TGTGCCAGCTCACCACCTCAACGGACGTATGGCTACACCTTC
CASSPPQRTYGYTF
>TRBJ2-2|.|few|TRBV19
TGTGCCAGTACCTGGGCCCCAAGAGGGGAGCTGTTTTTT
CASTWAPRGELFF
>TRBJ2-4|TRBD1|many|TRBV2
TGTGCCAGCAAACGAGTGACAGGGGAGGCCATTCAGTACTTC
CASKRVTGEAIQYF
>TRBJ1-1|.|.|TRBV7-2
TGTGCCAGCAGCTTAACAGGCTTGAACACTGAAGCTTTCTTT
CASSLTGLNTEAFF
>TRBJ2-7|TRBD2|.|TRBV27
TGTGCCAGCAGACTGGTAGCGGGAGGCGCCTACGAGCAGTACTTC
CASRLVAGGAYEQYF
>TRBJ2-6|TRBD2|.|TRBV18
TGTGCCAGCTCGTCGGGGGGATCTGGGGCCAACGTCCTGACTTTC
CASSSGGSGANVLTF
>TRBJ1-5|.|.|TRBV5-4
TGTGCCAGCAGCAAGCCGGACGGGATCGGGAATCAGCCCCAGCATTTT
CASSKPDGIGNQPQHF
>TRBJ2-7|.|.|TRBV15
TGTGCCACCAACGAGCGGGTTAGCTCCTACGAGCAGTACTTC
CATNERVSSYEQYF
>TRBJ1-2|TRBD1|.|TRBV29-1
TGCAGCGTTATAGAACAGGGGCGGTATGGCTACACCTTC
CSVIEQGRYGYTF
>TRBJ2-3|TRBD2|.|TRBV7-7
TGTGCCAGCAGCACGGGACTAGCGGGAGTCCATACGCAGTATTTT
CASSTGLAGVHTQYF
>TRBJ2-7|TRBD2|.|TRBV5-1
TGCGCCAGCAGCTTGACTGCGGGAGCCGACGGCGAGCAGTACTTC
CASSLTAGADGEQYF
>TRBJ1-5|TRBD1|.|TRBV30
TGTGCCTGGAGCAGGGGGCCAGGCAATCAGCCCCAGCATTTT
CAWSRGPGNQPQHF
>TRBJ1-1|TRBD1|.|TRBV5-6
TGTGCCAGCAGCTTCCTGACTGGACAGGGTGAAGCTTTCTTT
CASSFLTGQGEAFF
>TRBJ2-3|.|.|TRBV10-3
TGTGCCATCAGTGAGCCGAACCGGGGGACAGATACGCAGTATTTT
CAISEPNRGTDTQYF
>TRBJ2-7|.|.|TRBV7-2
TGTGCCAGCAGCCCCAGCGCGGCTAGCGCTGCCTACGAGCAGTACTTC
CASSPSAASAAYEQYF
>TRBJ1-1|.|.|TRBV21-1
TGTGCCAGCAACACAATAGAGACAGGGAAGAACACTGAAGCTTTCTTT
CASNTIETGKNTEAFF
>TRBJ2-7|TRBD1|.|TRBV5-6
TGTGCCAGCAGCTCGGACAGGGGGTGGTACGAGCAGTACTTC
CASSSDRGWYEQYF
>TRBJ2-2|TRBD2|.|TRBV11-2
TGTGCCAGCACCCGGACTAGCGGGGTCGGGGAGCTGTTTTTT
CASTRTSGVGELFF
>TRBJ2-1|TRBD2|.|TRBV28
TGTGCCAGCAGTTTTGGGACTAGCGGGTTTCGGAGCTCCTACAATGAGCAGTTCTTC
CASSFGTSGFRSSYNEQFF
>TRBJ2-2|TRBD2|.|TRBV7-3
TGTGCCAGCAGCTTAAACCCCGGAGCGGGAGGGTTGGTCACCGGGGAGCTGTTTTTT
CASSLNPGAGGLVTGELFF
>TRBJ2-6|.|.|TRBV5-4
TGTGCCAGCAGCTTCTTAATTACTGGGGCCAACGTCCTGACTTTC
CASSFLITGANVLTF
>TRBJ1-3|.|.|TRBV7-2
TGTGCCAGCAGCACCCGGACCGGGCAGGGAGCTGGAAACACCATATATTTT
CASSTRTGQGAGNTIYF
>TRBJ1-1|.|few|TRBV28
TGTGCCAGCAGGGACAGTCACACTGAAGCTTTCTTT
CASRDSHTEAFF
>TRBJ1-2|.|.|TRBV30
TGTGCCTGGAGCCATACAGACAACTATGGCTACACCTTC
CAWSHTDNYGYTF
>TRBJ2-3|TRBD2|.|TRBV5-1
TGCGCCAGCAGCCGACTAGCGGGAGGGGGCGCAGATACGCAGTATTTT
CASSRLAGGGADTQYF
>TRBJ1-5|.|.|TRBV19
TGTGCCAGTAGTATTGTGGGTTTTAATCAGCCCCAGCATTTT
CASSIVGFNQPQHF
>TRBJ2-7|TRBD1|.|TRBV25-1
TGTGCCAGCAGTGAGCAGGGGGCGGTCTACGAGCAGTACTTC
CASSEQGAVYEQYF
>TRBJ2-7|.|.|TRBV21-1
TGTGCCAGCAGCGTGGACCCGGGACAGGGATGCCACGAGCAGTACTTC
CASSVDPGQGCHEQYF
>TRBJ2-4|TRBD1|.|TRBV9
TGTGCCAGCAGCGCCGGGACAGGGGGGAACATTCAGTACTTC
CASSAGTGGNIQYF
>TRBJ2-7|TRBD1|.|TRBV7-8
TGTGCCAGCAGCTTAGCAGCTTCCGGGACAGGGGTGGGTGAGCAGTACTTC
CASSLAASGTGVGEQYF
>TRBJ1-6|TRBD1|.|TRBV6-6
TGTGCCAGCAACAGGGGGAACAATTCACCCCTCCACTTT
CASNRGNNSPLHF
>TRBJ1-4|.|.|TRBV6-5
TGTGCCAGCAGTTACGAGTCAGGGGATGAAAAACTGTTTTTT
CASSYESGDEKLFF
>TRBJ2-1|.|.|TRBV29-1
TGCAGCGTCCGCCGACAGGAAAACAATGAGCAGTTCTTC
CSVRRQENNEQFF
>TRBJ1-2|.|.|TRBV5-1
TGCGCCAGCAGCTTCGGCAGCAACTATGGCTACACCTTC
CASSFGSNYGYTF
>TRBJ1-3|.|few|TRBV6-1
TGTGCCAGCAGTGAAGCGTGGACGGGCGGTGGAAACACCATATATTTT
CASSEAWTGGGNTIYF
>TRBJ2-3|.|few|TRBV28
TGTGCCAGCAGTTTATCGGGCAGCACAGATACGCAGTATTTT
CASSLSGSTDTQYF
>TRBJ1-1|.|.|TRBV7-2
TGTGCCAGCAGCTTAGCCCCACAAGCTTTCTTT
CASSLAPQAFF
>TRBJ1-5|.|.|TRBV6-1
TGTGCCAGCAGTGAGGGAGAAGTCCAGCCCCAGCATTTT
CASSEGEVQPQHF
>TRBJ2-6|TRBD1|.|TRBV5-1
TGCGCCAGCAGCTTGGTCGCCATCGGGACAGGGGAGGCCGGGGCCAACGTCCTGACTTTC
CASSLVAIGTGEAGANVLTF
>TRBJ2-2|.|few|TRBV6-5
TGTGCCAGCAGTAGAACCAGCGTTGGGGAGCTGTTTTTT
CASSRTSVGELFF
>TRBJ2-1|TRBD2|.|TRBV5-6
TGTGCCAGCAGCTTGGCGGGACTAGCGGGAGTTGAGCAGTTCTTC
CASSLAGLAGVEQFF
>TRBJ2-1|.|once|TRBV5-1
TGCGCCAGCAGCTTGGTGGGTAACTCCTACAATGAGCAGTTCTTC
CASSLVGNSYNEQFF
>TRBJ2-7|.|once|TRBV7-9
TGTGCCAGCAGCCAAGACCACGAGCAGTACTTC
CASSQDHEQYF
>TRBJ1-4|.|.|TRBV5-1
TGCGCCAGCAGCTTGGGACCCGTGACTAATGAAAAACTGTTTTTT
CASSLGPVTNEKLFF
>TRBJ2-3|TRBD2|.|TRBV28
TGTGCCAGCAGTTCCCGGCTAGCGGGAGGGTGGGATACGCAGTATTTT
CASSSRLAGGWDTQYF
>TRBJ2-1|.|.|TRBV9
TGTGCCAGCAGCCCGATGGGGACCTCCCACAATGAGCAGTTCTTC
CASSPMGTSHNEQFF